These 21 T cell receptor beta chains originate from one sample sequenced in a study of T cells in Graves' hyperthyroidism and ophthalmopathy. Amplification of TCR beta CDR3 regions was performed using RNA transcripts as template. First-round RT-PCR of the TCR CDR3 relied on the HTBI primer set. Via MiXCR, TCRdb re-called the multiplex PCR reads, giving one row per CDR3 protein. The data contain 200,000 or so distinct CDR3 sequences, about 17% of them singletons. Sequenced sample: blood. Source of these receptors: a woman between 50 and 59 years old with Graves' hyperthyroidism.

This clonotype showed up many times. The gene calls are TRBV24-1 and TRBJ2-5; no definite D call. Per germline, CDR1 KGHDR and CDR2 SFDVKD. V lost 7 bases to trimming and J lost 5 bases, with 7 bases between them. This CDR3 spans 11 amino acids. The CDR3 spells CATSRSETQYF. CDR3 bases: TGTGCCACCAGCCGAAGTGAGACCCAGTACTTC.

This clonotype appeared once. CDR3 sequence (DNA): TGCAGCGTTGAAGGCAGGAGATACGAGCAGTACTTC. It is translated as CSVEGRRYEQYF. The J gene is TRBJ2-7, the V gene TRBV29-1; D is unresolved. CDR3 length equals 12 residues. Germline V gene sequence: CDR1 SQVTM, CDR2 ANQGSEA. Trimming stripped 1 base from V and 4 bases from J, with 8 bases between.

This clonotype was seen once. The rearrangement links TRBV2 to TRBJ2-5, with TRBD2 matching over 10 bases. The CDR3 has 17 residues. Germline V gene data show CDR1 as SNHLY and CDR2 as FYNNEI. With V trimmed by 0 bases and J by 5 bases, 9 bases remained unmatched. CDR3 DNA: TGTGCCAGCAGTGAAGCGGGACTTGGACTAGCGGTGGAGACCCAGTACTTC. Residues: CASSEAGLGLAVETQYF. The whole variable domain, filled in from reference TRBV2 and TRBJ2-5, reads EPEVTQTPSHQVTQMGQEVILRCVPISNHLYFYWYRQILGQKVEFLVSFYNNEISEKSEIFDDQFSVERPDGSNFTLKIRSTKLEDSAMYFCASSEAGLGLAVETQYFGPGTRLLVL.

The CDR3 DNA is TGCAGTGCTCGTTCCAGGGGTTGGGGTAGCAATCAGCCCCAGCATTTT. It specifies CSARSRGWGSNQPQHF. This chain links TRBV20-1 with TRBJ1-5; the D gene is possibly TRBD1 (6 bases). Trimming removed 5 bases at V and 0 bases at J, with 17 bases between. The CDR3 is 16 amino acids. CDR1 and CDR2 from the germline V gene are DFQATT and SNEGSKA (reference sequence).

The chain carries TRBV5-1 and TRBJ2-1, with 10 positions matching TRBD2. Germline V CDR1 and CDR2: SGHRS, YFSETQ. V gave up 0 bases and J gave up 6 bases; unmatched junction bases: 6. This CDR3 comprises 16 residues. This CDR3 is CASSLAGTSVLNEQFF. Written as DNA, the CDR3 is TGCGCCAGCAGCTTGGCAGGGACTAGCGTGCTCAATGAGCAGTTCTTC.

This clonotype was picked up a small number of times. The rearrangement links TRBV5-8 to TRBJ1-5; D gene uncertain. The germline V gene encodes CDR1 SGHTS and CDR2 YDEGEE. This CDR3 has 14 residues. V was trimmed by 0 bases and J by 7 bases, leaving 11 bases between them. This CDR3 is CASSLALLGQPQHF. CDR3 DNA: TGTGCCAGCAGCTTGGCCCTCCTAGGGCAGCCCCAGCATTTT.

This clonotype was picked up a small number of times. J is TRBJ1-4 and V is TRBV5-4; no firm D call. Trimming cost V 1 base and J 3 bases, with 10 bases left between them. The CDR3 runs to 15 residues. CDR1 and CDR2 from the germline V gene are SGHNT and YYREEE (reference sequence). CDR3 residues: CASSLRKGANEKLFF. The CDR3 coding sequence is TGTGCCAGCAGCTTGAGAAAGGGAGCTAATGAAAAACTGTTTTTT.

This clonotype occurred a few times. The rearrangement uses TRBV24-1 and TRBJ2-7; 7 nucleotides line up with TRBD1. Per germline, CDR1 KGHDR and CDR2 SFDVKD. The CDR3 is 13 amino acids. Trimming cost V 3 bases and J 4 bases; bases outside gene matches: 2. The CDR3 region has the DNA TGTGCCACCAGTGATAAGGGACAGTACGAGCAGTACTTC. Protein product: CATSDKGQYEQYF.

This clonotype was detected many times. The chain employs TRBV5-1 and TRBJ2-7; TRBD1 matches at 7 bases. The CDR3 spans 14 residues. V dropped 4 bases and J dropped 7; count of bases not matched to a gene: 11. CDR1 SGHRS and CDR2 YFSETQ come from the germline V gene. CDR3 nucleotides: TGCGCCAGCAGCAAAAGACAGGGCCGGGGAGAGCAGTACTTC. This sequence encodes CASSKRQGRGEQYF.

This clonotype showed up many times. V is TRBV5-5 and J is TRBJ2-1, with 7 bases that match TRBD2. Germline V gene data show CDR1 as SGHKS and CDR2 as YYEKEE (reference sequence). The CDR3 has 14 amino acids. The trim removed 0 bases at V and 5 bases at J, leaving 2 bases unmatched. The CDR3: CASSLASGNNEQFF. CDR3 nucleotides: TGTGCCAGCAGCTTGGCTAGCGGAAACAATGAGCAGTTCTTC.

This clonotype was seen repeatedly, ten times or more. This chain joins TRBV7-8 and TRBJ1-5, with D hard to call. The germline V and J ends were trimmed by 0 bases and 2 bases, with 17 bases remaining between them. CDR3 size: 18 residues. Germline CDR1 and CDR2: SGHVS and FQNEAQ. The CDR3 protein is CASSLAPPWVQGNQPQHF. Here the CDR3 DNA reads TGTGCCAGCAGCTTAGCCCCCCCATGGGTGCAGGGCAATCAGCCCCAGCATTTT.

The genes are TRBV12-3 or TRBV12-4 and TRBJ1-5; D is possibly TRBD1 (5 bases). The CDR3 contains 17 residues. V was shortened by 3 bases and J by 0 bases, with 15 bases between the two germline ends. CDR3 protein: CASSFLGTKHSNQPQHF. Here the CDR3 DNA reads TGTGCCAGCAGTTTCTTGGGGACGAAGCATAGCAATCAGCCCCAGCATTTT.

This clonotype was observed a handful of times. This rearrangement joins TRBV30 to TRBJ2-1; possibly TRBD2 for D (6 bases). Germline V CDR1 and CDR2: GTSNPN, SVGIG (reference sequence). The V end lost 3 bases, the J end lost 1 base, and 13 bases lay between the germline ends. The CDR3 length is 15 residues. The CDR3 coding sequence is TGTGCCTGGAGCGCGGGAAGGGCGTCCTACAATGAGCAGTTCTTC. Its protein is CAWSAGRASYNEQFF.

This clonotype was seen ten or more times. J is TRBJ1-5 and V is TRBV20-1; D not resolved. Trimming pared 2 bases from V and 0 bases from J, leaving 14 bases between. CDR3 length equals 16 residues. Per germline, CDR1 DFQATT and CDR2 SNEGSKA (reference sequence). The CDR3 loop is CSARPDGRNSNQPQHF. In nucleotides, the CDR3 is TGCAGTGCTAGACCGGACGGTAGAAATAGCAATCAGCCCCAGCATTTT.

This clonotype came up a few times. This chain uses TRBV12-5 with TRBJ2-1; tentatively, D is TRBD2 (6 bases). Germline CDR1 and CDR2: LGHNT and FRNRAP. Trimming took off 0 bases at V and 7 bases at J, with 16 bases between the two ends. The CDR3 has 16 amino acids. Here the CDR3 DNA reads TGTGCTAGTGGTTTGGTACTAGCAGCCTTTAGGAATGAGCAGTTCTTC. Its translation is CASGLVLAAFRNEQFF.

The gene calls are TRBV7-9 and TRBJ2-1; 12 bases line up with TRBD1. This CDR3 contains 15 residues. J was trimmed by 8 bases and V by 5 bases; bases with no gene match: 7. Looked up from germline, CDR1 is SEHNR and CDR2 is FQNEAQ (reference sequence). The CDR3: CASSPGTGGLDEQFF. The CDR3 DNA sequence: TGTGCCAGCAGCCCCGGGACAGGGGGCCTCGATGAGCAGTTCTTC.

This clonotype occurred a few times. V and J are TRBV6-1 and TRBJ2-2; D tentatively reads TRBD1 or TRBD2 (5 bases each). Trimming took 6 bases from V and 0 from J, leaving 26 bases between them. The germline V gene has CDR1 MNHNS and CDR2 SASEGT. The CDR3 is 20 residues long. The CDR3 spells CASSRRLIRDRTSNTGELFF. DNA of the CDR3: TGTGCCAGCAGCCGACGACTTATCCGGGACCGAACTTCGAACACCGGGGAGCTGTTTTTT.

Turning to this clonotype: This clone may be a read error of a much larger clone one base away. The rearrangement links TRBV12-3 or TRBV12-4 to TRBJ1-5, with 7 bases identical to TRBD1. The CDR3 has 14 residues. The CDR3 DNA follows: TGTGCCGGCAGTTTCGGACAGGTCAATCAGCCCCAGCATTTT. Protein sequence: CAGSFGQVNQPQHF.

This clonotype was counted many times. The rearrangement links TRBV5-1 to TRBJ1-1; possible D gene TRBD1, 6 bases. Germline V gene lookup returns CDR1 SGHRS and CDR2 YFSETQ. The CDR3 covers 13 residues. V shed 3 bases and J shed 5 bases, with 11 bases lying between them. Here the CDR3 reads CASSSEGGTEAFF. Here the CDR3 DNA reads TGCGCCAGCAGCTCGGAGGGGGGGACTGAAGCTTTCTTT.

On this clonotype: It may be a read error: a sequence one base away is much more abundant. The CDR3 here is CASSIDDQASGRVEQFF. CDR3 coding DNA: TGTGCCAGTAGTATCGACGATCAAGCTAGCGGGAGGGTCGAGCAGTTCTTC. The chain has TRBV19 and TRBJ2-1, with 12 bases aligning to TRBD2. The ends lost 3 bases at V and 10 bases at J; junction bases unmatched: 13. There are 17 residues in the CDR3. Germline values: CDR1 LNHDA, CDR2 SQIVND (reference sequence). Variable domain in full (rest from reference TRBV19 and TRBJ2-1): DGGITQSPKYLFRKEGQNVTLSCEQNLNHDAMYWYRQDPGQGLRLIYYSQIVNDFQKGDIAEGYSVSREKKESFPLTVTSAQKNPTAFYLCASSIDDQASGRVEQFFGPGTRLTVL.

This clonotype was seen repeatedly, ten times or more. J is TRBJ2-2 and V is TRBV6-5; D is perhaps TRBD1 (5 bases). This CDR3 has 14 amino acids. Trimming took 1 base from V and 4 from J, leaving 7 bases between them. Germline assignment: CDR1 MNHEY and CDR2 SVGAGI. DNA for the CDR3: TGTGCCAGCAGTTACTACAGGTTCACCGGGGAGCTGTTTTTT. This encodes CASSYYRFTGELFF.